This T cell receptor beta chain was found in a study of T cell responses to AZD1222 COVID-19 vaccine. Study-wide results and caveats: At study baseline, merely six AZD1222 recipients were seropositive. It should be noted that donors were predominantly white British and more often female, and clonal diversity was possibly underestimated. Of spike-specific TCRs, nearly half reportedly target regions left unmutated in variants.

With regard to this clone: The antigen is unknown.

Using immunoSEQ multiplex PCR, the repertoire was profiled, and TCRdb retains in-frame clones only, with some absent. The repertoire holds roughly 72,000 clones, 85% seen once, with around 21% in the top ten. Trimming took 5 bases from V and 11 from J; bases not matched to a gene: 14. The germline V gene has CDR1 SGHTA and CDR2 FQGTGA. The CDR3 spans 14 residues. The input for sequencing was peripheral blood, taken on day 0 of AZD1222 vaccination. V usage is TRBV7-3 and J usage is TRBJ2-7; 8 bases are shared with TRBD1. This TCR was sampled from an adult in good health. The CDR3 coding sequence is TGTGCCAGCAGCCCCGACAGGGGTTCGCGAGAGGAGTACTTC. Protein product: CASSPDRGSREEYF.